There are many counts of the clone carrying this TCR beta chain. Its antigen is unknown. The data are from a study of T cells after yellow fever vaccination. TCRdb reanalysed the 5' RACE reads using MiXCR and keeps one entry per CDR3 protein. The sample records around 310,000 distinct CDR3 sequences, approximately 4% being singletons. Broader study findings: Clonotype sharing between CD4 and CD8 compartments was small. Reappearance after the booster was seen for most primary-vaccination clones, at about 95% CD4 and roughly 90% CD8.

Unmatched junction bases numbered 6, after V lost 5 bases and J lost 4 bases. This CDR3 is built from 16 residues. Germline assignment: CDR1 SGHTA and CDR2 FQGNSA. The material sequenced was PBMCs, taken 15 days after the yellow fever booster vaccination. The chain links TRBV7-2 to TRBJ2-2; 11 nucleotides agree with TRBD1. This TCR was sampled from a young man who received the YFV17D yellow fever vaccine. CDR3 in DNA: TGTGCCAGCAGCACCGGACAGGGGGCGAGCACCGGGGAGCTGTTTTTT. It yields the protein CASSTGQGASTGELFF.